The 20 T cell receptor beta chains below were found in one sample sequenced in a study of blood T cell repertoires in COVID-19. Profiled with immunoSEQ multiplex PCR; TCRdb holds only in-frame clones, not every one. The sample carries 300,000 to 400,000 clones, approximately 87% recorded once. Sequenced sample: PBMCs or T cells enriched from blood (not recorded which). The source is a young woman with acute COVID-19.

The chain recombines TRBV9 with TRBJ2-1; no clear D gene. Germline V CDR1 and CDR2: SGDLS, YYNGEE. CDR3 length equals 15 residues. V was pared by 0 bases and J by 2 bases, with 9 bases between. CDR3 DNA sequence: TGTGCCAGCAGCGTAGGGTCTACCCCCTACAATGAGCAGTTCTTC. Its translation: CASSVGSTPYNEQFF.

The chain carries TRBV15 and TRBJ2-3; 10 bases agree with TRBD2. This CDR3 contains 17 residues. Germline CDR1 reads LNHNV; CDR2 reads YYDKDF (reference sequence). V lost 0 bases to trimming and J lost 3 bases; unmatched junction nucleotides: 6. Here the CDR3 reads CATSREASGGLTDTQYF. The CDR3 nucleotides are TGTGCCACCAGCAGAGAGGCTAGCGGGGGCCTTACAGATACGCAGTATTTT. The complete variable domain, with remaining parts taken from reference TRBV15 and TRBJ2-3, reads DAMVIQNPRYQVTQFGKPVTLSCSQTLNHNVMYWYQQKSSQAPKLLFHYYDKDFNNEADTPDNFQSRRPNTSFCFLDIRSPGLGDTAMYLCATSREASGGLTDTQYFGPGTRLTVL.

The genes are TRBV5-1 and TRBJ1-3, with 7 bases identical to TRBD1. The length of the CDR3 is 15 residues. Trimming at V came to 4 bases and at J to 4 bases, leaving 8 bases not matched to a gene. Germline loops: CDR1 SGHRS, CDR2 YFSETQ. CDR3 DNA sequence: TGCGCCAGCAGCCGAACAGGGGAAATGGGAAACACCATATATTTT. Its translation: CASSRTGEMGNTIYF.

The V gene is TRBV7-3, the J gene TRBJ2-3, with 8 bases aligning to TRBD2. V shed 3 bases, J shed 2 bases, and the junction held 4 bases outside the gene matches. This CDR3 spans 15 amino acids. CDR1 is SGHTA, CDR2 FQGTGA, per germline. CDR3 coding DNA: TGTGCCAGCAGCTTTTCCGGGGGGGTCACAGATACGCAGTATTTT. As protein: CASSFSGGVTDTQYF.

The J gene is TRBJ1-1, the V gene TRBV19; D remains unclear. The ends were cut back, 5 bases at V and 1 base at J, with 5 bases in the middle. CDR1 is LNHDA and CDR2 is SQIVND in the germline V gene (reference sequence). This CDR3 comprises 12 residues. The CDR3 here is CASSFRNTEAFF. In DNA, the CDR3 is TGTGCCAGTAGTTTCCGGAACACTGAAGCTTTCTTT.

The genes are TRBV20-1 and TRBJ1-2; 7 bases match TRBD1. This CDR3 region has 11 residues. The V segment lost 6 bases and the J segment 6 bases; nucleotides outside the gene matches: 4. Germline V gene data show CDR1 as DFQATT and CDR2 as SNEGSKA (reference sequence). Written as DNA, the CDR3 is TGCAGTGCCGGGACAGCCGATGGCTACACCTTC. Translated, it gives CSAGTADGYTF.

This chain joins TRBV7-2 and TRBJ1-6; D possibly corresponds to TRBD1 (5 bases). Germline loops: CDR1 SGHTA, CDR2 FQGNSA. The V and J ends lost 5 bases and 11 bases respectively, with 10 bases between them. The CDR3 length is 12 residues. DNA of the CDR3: TGTGCCAGCAGCCGGAGGGGTGCACCCCTCCACTTT. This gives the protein CASSRRGAPLHF.

CDR3 in amino acids: CASSIDAGEGGYTF. The CDR3 nucleotides are TGTGCCAGTAGTATAGACGCAGGGGAGGGAGGCTACACCTTC. The chain is built from TRBV19 and TRBJ1-2; TRBD1 is a possible D gene (6 bases). V was clipped by 0 bases and J by 8 bases, with 13 bases between them. The CDR3 spans 14 residues. Germline loops: CDR1 LNHDA, CDR2 SQIVND (reference sequence).

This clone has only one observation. CDR3 sequence: CASSLVAGPPKAFF. In nucleotides, the CDR3 is TGTGCCAGCAGCTTGGTTGCAGGGCCGCCAAAAGCTTTCTTT. V and J are TRBV5-5 and TRBJ1-1, with a possible D match to TRBD1 (5 bases). CDR1 is SGHKS and CDR2 is YYEKEE in the germline V gene (reference sequence). CDR3 size: 14 residues. V lost 0 bases and J 9 bases, leaving 15 bases between the germline ends.

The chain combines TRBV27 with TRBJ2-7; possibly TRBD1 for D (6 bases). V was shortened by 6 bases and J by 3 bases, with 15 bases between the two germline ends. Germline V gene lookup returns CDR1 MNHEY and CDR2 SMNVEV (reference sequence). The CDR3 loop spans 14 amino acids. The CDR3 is CASRTTGSSYEQYF. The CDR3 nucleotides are TGTGCCAGCAGAACTACAGGGTCCAGCTACGAGCAGTACTTC.

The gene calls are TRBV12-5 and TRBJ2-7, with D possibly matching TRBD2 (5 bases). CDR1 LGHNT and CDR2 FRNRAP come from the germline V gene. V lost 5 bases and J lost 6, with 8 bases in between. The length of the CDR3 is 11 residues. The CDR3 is CASGMAGEQYF. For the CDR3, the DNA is TGTGCTAGTGGTATGGCGGGCGAGCAGTACTTC.

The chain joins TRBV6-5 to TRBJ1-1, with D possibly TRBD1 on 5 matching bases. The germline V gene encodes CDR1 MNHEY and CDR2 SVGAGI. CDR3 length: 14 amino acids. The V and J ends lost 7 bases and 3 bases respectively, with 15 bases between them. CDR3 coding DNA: TGTGCCAGCACCTCCAACCGGGGGTACACTGAAGCTTTCTTT. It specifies CASTSNRGYTEAFF.

CDR3 residues: CASSLLGPKNIQYF. CDR3 nucleotide sequence: TGTGCCAGCAGCCTGCTTGGGCCAAAAAACATTCAGTACTTC. The chain uses TRBV3-1 (or the pseudogene TRBV3-2) and TRBJ2-4; unclear D gene. V lost 4 bases to trimming and J lost 4 bases, with 11 bases between them. Germline lookup yields CDR1 LGHDT and CDR2 YNNKEL (reference sequence). This CDR3 spans 14 amino acids.

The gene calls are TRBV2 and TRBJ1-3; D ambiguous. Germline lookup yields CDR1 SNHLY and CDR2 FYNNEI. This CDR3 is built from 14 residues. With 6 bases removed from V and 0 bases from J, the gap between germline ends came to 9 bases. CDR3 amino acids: CASRSGISGNTIYF. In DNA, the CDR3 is TGTGCCAGCAGGTCCGGGATCTCTGGAAACACCATATATTTT.

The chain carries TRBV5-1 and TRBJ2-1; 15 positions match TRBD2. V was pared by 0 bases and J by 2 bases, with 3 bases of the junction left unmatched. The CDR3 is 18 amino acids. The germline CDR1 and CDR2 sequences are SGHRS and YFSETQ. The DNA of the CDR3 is TGCGCCAGCAGCTTGGGGACTAGCGGGGGGGCCCCCTACAATGAGCAGTTCTTC. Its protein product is CASSLGTSGGAPYNEQFF.

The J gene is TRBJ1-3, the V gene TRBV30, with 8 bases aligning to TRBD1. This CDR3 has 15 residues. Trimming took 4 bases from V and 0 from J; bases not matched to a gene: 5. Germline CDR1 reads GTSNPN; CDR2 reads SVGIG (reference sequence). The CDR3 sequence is CAWMGQEISGNTIYF. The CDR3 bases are TGTGCCTGGATGGGACAGGAAATCTCTGGAAACACCATATATTTT.

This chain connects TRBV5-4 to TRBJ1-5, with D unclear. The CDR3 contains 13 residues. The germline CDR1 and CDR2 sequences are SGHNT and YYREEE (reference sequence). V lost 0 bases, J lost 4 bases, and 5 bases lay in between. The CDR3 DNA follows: TGTGCCAGCAGCTTGGAGCCGAATCAGCCCCAGCATTTT. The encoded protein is CASSLEPNQPQHF.

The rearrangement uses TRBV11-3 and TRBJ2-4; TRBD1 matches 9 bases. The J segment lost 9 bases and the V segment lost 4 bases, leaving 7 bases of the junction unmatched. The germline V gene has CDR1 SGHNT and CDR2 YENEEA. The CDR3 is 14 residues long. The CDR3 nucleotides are TGTGCCAGCAGCTCAGACAGGGGGACGGGCATTCAGTACTTC. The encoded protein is CASSSDRGTGIQYF.

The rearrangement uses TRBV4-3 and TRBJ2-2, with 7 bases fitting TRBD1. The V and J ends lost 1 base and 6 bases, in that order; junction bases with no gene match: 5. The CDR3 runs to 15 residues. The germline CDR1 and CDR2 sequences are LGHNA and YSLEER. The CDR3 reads CASSQVLTGSGELFF. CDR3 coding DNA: TGCGCCAGCAGCCAAGTCCTGACAGGGTCCGGGGAGCTGTTTTTT.

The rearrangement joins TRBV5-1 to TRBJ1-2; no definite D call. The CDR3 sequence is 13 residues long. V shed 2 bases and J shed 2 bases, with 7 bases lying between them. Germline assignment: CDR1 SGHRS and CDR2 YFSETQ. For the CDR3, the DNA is TGCGCCAGCAGCTTATCGGGGAACTATGGCTACACCTTC. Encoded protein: CASSLSGNYGYTF. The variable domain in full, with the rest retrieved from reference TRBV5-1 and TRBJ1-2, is KAGVTQTPRYLIKTRGQQVTLSCSPISGHRSVSWYQQTPGQGLQFLFEYFSETQRNKGNFPGRFSGRQFSNSRSEMNVSTLELGDSALYLCASSLSGNYGYTFGSGTRLTVV.